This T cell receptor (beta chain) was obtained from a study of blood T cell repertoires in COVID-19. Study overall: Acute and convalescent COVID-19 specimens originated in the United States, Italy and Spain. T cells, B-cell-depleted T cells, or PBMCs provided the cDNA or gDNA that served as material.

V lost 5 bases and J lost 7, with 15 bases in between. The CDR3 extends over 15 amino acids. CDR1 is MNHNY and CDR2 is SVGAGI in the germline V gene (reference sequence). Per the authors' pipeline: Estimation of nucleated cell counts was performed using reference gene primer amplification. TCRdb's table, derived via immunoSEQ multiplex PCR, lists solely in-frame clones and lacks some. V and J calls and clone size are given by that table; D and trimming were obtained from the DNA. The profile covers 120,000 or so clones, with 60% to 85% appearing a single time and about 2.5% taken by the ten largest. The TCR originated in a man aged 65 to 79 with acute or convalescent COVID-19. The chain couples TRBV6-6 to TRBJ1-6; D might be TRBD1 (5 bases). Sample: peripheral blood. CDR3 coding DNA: TGTGCCAGCAGTGACCTCGGACACTTAAATTCACCCCTCCACTTT. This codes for CASSDLGHLNSPLHF.